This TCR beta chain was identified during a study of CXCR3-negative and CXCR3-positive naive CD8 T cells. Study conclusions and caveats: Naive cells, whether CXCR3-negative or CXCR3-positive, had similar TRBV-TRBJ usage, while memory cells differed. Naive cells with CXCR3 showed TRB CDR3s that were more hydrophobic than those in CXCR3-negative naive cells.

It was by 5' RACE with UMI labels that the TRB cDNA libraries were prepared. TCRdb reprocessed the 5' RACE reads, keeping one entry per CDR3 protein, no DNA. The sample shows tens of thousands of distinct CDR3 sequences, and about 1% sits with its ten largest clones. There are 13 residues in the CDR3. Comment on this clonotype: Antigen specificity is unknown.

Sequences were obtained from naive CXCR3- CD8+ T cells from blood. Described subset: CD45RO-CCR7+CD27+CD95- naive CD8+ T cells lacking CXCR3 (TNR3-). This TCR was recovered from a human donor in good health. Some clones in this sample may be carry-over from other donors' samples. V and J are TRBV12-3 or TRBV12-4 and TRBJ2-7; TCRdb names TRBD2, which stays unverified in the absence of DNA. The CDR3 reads CASSSPLGDEQYF.